This T cell receptor (beta chain) was documented in a study of identifying expanded T cells in peripheral blood. The V and J ends lost 3 bases and 3 bases respectively, with 12 bases between them. The CDR3 contains 15 residues. Germline-derived CDR1 and CDR2 are MNHEY and SVGAGI. Findings and limits, study-wide: About 1.2 clones differed between technical replicates, versus approximately 17 and 20 over time. Roughly 2-week clone count variance significantly increased as total template count grew.

Healthy donors had no documented immune events, such as infections, while sampled. The assay was immunoSEQ multiplex PCR, and TCRdb's table has in-frame clones only and misses some. The sample holds about 58,000 clones, roughly nine tenths seen once. The sample holds one count of this clone. The antigen remains undetermined. The material sequenced was blood. This receptor was taken from a person between 18 and 70 years old in good health. The chain carries TRBV6-5 and TRBJ1-5; D possibly corresponds to TRBD1 (5 bases). CDR3 sequence: CASSYGPGTNQPQHF. The CDR3 region has the DNA TGTGCCAGCAGTTATGGGCCAGGGACCAATCAGCCCCAGCATTTT.